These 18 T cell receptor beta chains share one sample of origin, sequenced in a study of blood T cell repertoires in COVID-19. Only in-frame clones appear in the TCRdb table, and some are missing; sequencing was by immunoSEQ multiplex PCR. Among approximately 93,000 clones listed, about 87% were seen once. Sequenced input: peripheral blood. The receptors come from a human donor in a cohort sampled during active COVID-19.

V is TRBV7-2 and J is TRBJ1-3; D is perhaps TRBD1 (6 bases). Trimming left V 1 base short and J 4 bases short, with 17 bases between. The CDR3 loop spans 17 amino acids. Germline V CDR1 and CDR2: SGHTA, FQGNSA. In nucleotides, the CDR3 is TGTGCCAGCAGCTTAGGAGGGGGATTGACGCCCGGAAACACCATATATTTT. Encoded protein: CASSLGGGLTPGNTIYF.

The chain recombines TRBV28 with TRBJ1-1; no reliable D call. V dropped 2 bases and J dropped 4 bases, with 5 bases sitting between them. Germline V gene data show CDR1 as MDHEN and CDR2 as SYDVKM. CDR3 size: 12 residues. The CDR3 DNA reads TGTGCCAGCAGTTTAGGGCGCACTGAAGCTTTCTTT. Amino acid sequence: CASSLGRTEAFF.

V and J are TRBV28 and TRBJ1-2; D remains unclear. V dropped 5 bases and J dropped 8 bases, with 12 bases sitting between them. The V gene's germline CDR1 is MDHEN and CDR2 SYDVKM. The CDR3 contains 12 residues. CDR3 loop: CASSPGFSGYTF. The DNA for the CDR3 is TGTGCCAGCAGTCCGGGTTTCTCCGGCTACACCTTC.

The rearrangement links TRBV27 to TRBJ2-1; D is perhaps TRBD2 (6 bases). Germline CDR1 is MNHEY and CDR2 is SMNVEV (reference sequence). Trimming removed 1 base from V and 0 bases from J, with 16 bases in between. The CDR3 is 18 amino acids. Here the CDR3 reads CASSLFLGGYNSYNEQFF. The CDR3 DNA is TGTGCCAGCAGTTTATTCCTGGGAGGCTATAACTCCTACAATGAGCAGTTCTTC.

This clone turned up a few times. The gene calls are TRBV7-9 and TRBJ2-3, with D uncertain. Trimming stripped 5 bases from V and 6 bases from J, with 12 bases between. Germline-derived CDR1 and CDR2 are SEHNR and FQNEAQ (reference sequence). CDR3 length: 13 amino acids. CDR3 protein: CASSLSVLDTQYF. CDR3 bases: TGTGCCAGCAGCCTCTCTGTGTTGGATACGCAGTATTTT.

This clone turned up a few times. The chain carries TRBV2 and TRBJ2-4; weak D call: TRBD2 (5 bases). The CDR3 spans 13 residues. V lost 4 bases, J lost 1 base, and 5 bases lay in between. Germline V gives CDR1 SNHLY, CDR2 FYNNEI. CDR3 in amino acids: CASSAGAKNIQYF. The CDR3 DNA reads TGTGCCAGCAGTGCGGGGGCCAAAAACATTCAGTACTTC.

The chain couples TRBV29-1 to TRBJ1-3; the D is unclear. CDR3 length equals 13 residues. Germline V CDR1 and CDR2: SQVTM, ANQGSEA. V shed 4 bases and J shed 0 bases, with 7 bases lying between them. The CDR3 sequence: CSVVRSSGNTIYF. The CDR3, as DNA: TGCAGCGTTGTTCGTTCCTCTGGAAACACCATATATTTT.

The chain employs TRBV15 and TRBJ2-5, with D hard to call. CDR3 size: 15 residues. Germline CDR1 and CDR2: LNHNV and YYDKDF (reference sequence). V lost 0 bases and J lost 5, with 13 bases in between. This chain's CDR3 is CATSRDGASGETQYF. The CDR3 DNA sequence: TGTGCCACCAGCAGAGATGGCGCTAGTGGTGAGACCCAGTACTTC.

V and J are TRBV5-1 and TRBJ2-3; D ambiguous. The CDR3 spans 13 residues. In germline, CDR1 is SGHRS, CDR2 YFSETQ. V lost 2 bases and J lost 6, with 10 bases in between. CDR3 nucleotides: TGCGCCAGCAGCTTCTACATGCGGGATACGCAGTATTTT. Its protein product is CASSFYMRDTQYF.

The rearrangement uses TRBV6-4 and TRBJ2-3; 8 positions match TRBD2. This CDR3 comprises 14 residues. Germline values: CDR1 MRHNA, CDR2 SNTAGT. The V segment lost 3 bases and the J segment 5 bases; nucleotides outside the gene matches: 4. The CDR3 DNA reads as TGTGCCAGCAGTGAGCGGGGGGCCGGAGATACGCAGTATTTT. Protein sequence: CASSERGAGDTQYF.

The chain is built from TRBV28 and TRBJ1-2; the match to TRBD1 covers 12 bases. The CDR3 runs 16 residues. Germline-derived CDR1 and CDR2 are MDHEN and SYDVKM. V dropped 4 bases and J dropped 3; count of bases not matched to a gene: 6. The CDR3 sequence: CASSSPGQGADYGYTF. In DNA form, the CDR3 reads TGTGCCAGCAGTTCCCCGGGACAGGGGGCAGACTATGGCTACACCTTC.

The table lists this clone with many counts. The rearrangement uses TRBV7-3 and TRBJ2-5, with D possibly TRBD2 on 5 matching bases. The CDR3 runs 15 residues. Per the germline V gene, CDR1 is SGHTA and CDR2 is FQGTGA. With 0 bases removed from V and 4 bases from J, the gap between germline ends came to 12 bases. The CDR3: CASSLTGDDLETQYF. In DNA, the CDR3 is TGTGCCAGCAGCTTAACGGGAGACGATTTAGAGACCCAGTACTTC.

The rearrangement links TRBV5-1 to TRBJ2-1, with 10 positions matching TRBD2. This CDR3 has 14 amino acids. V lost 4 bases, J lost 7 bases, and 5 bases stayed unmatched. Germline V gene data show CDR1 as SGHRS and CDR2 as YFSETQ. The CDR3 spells CASSRTSGSNEQFF. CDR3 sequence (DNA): TGCGCCAGCAGCAGGACTAGCGGCAGTAATGAGCAGTTCTTC.

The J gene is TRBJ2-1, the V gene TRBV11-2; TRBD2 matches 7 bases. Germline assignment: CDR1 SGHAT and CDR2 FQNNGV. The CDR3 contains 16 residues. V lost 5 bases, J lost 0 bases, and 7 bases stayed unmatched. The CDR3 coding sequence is TGTGCCAGCAGCGCCGGGACTATGAGCTCCTACAATGAGCAGTTCTTC. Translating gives CASSAGTMSSYNEQFF.

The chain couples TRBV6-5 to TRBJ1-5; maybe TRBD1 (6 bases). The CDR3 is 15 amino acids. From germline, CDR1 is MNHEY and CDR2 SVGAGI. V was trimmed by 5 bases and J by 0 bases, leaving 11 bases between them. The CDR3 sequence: CASSISGASNQPQHF. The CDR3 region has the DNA TGTGCCAGCAGTATCTCAGGGGCTAGCAATCAGCCCCAGCATTTT.

CDR3 loop: CASSKALGTGRYGYTF. CDR3 bases: TGTGCCAGCAGCAAAGCGCTTGGGACAGGTCGTTATGGCTACACCTTC. This chain connects TRBV21-1 to TRBJ1-2; the table's D call TRBD1 went unverified against the DNA. TRBV21-1 counts as a pseudogene. CDR3 size: 16 residues.

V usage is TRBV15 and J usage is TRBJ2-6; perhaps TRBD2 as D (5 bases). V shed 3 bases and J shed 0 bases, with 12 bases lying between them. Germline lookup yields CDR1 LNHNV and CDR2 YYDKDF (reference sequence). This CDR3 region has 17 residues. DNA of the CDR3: TGTGCCACCAGCAGCGAGCGGCAAAGCTCTGGGGCCAACGTCCTGACTTTC. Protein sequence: CATSSERQSSGANVLTF.

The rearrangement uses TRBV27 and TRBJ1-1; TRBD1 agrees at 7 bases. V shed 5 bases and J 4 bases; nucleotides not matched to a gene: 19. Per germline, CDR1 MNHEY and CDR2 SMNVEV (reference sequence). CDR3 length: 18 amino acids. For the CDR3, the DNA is TGTGCCAGCAGTCCCTGGACAGGCTCTCTAGCTCTAGGCACTGAAGCTTTCTTT. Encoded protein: CASSPWTGSLALGTEAFF.